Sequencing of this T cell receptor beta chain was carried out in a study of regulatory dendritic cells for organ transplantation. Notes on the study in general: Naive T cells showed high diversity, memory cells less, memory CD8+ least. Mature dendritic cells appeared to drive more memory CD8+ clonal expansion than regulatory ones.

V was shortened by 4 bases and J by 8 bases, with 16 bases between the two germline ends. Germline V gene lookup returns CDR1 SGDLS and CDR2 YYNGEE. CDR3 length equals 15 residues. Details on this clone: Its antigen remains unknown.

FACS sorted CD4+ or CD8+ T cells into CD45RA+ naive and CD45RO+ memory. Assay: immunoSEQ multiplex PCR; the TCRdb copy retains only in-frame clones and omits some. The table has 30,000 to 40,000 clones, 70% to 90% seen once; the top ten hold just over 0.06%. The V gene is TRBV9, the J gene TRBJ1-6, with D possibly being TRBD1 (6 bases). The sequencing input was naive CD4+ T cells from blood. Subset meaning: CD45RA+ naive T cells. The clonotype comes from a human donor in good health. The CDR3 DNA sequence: TGTGCCAGCAGCAGCGGACAGCCTTCGTATTCACCCCTCCACTTT. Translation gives CASSSGQPSYSPLHF. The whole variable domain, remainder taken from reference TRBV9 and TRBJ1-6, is DSGVTQTPKHLITATGQRVTLRCSPRSGDLSVYWYQQSLDQGLQFLIQYYNGEERAKGNILERFSAQQFPDLHSELNLSSLELGDSALYFCASSSGQPSYSPLHFGNGTRLTVT.